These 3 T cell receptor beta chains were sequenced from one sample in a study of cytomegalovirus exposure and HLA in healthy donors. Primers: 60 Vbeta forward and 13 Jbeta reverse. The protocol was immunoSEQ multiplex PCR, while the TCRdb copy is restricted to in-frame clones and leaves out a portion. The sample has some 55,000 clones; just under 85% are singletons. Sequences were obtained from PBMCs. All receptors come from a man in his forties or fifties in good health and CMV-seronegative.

The CDR3 protein is CASSPGQRNNEKLFF. The DNA for the CDR3 is TGTGCCAGCAGCCCTGGACAGAGGAATAATGAAAAACTGTTTTTT. The chain is built from TRBV5-4 and TRBJ1-4; D is possibly TRBD1 (6 bases). Germline V gives CDR1 SGHNT, CDR2 YYREEE (reference sequence). Trimming cost V 4 bases and J 4 bases, with 14 bases left between them. The CDR3 covers 15 residues.

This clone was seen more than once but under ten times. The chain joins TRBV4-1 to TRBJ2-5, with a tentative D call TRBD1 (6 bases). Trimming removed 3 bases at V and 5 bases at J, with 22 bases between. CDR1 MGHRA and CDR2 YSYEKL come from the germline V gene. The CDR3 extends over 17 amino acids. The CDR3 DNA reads TGCGCCAGCAGCCAGAAACCGCGGTCAGGGGAATGGGAGACCCAGTACTTC. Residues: CASSQKPRSGEWETQYF.

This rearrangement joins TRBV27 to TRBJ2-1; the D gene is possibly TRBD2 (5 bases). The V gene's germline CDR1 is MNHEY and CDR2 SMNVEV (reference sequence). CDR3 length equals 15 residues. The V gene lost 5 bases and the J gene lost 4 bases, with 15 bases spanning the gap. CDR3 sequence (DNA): TGTGCCAGCAGTCGAAGCCGGGAAAGTTACAATGAGCAGTTCTTC. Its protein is CASSRSRESYNEQFF.